The 6 T cell receptor beta chains in this list originate from one sample, sequenced in a study of cytotoxic CD8 clonotypes in ibrutinib-treated CLL (dated by TCRdb to about 2021). Library method: the immunoSEQ multiplex PCR assay. TCRdb limited this immuneACCESS table to in-frame rearrangements with V and J called. A share of clones is missing; checked studies link under half to unresolved V genes, and the rest is unexplained. The sample includes tens of thousands of clones, with 69% observed a single time. 45% to 60% of the sample is held by the ten biggest clonotypes. According to the study, the label for this sample's time point signals: progressive disease on ibrutinib. Sequenced here: PBMCs, sampled at disease progression, from a patient treated with ibrutinib. The receptors here all came from a human donor with chronic lymphocytic leukemia.

V usage is TRBV7-9 and J usage is TRBJ1-2; TRBD1 might be the D (6 bases). CDR3 length: 14 amino acids. CDR1 SEHNR and CDR2 FQNEAQ come from the germline V gene (reference sequence). V was clipped by 4 bases and J by 7 bases, with 16 bases between them. The CDR3 region is CASSSNYRAGGYTF. CDR3 nucleotides: TGTGCCAGCAGCTCGAACTACAGGGCTGGTGGCTACACCTTC.

The V and J genes are TRBV12-5 and TRBJ2-3; TRBD2 aligns across 12 bases. Germline V gene sequence: CDR1 LGHNT, CDR2 FRNRAP. The CDR3 loop spans 15 amino acids. V gave up 6 bases and J gave up 1 base; unmatched junction bases: 2. The CDR3 nucleotides are TGTGCTAGTGGCCTAGCGGGGGGGGGCACAGATACGCAGTATTTT. This sequence encodes CASGLAGGGTDTQYF.

The chain joins TRBV9 to TRBJ1-1, with D unresolved. V was trimmed by 0 bases and J by 6 bases, leaving 12 bases between them. This CDR3 has 14 amino acids. Germline V gene sequence: CDR1 SGDLS, CDR2 YYNGEE. CDR3 in amino acids: CASSVGEIGAEAFF. In nucleotides, the CDR3 is TGTGCCAGCAGCGTAGGGGAGATCGGTGCTGAAGCTTTCTTT. Full variable domain (missing parts from reference TRBV9 and TRBJ1-1): DSGVTQTPKHLITATGQRVTLRCSPRSGDLSVYWYQQSLDQGLQFLIQYYNGEERAKGNILERFSAQQFPDLHSELNLSSLELGDSALYFCASSVGEIGAEAFFGQGTRLTVV.

Comment on this clone: Germline is not matched at one junction end, which may reflect a read error. The chain joins TRBV29-1 to TRBJ1-2; D gene uncertain. Germline CDR1 reads SQVTM; CDR2 reads ANQGSEA. This CDR3 is built from 11 residues. The CDR3 is CSFQDSGGFIF. The CDR3 DNA reads TGCAGCTTCCAGGACTCGGGAGGATTCATCTTC.

The chain uses TRBV25-1 and TRBJ1-2, with 12 bases fitting TRBD1. There are 14 residues in the CDR3. The germline CDR1 and CDR2 sequences are MGHDK and SYGVNS. Trimming took 5 bases from V and 8 from J; bases not matched to a gene: 6. CDR3 residues: CASSLGQGAVGYTF. As DNA, the CDR3 is TGTGCCAGCAGTTTGGGACAGGGGGCGGTGGGCTACACCTTC.

The V call is TRBV5-1, the J call TRBJ2-3, with TRBD2 as a possible D gene (6 bases). The germline V gene encodes CDR1 SGHRS and CDR2 YFSETQ. CDR3 length: 15 residues. The V end lost 3 bases, the J end lost 8 bases, and 19 bases lay between the germline ends. The chain's CDR3 is CASSSDARLGLTQYF. Written as DNA, the CDR3 is TGCGCCAGCAGCTCGGACGCCCGACTAGGACTTACGCAGTATTTT.